Shown below are 27 T cell receptor beta chains from a single sample sequenced in a study of T cells in Graves' hyperthyroidism and ophthalmopathy. Authors of the study amplified TCR beta CDR3 regions from RNA transcripts. The HTBI primer set was used in a first-round RT-PCR of the TCR CDR3. MiXCR, applied by TCRdb to the multiplex PCR reads, yields one record per CDR3 protein. The sample lists more than 55,000 distinct CDR3 sequences, under 70% occurring once. The sample was blood. These receptors were obtained from a woman aged 55-69 years with Graves' ophthalmopathy.

There are many counts of this clonotype. The V call is TRBV20-1, the J call TRBJ2-3; unclear D gene. The ends were cut back, 4 bases at V and 1 base at J, with 12 bases in the middle. CDR1 and CDR2 (germline): DFQATT, SNEGSKA (reference sequence). The CDR3 has 14 residues. CDR3 protein: CSATRRQGTDTQYF. CDR3 in DNA: TGCAGTGCTACGCGGCGGCAGGGCACAGATACGCAGTATTTT.

This clonotype was observed at least ten times. V is TRBV5-6 and J is TRBJ1-5; 9 bases line up with TRBD1. CDR1 is SGHDT and CDR2 is YYEEEE in the germline V gene. The CDR3 contains 16 residues. After removal of 2 bases from V and 0 bases from J, the junction contained 3 bases not matched to a gene. CDR3 sequence (DNA): TGTGCCAGCAGCTTCCGACAGGGGGTTAGCAATCAGCCCCAGCATTTT. It translates to CASSFRQGVSNQPQHF. Complete variable domain (other parts from reference TRBV5-6 and TRBJ1-5): DAGVTQSPTHLIKTRGQQVTLRCSPKSGHDTVSWYQQALGQGPQFIFQYYEEEERQRGNFPDRFSGHQFPNYSSELNVNALLLGDSALYLCASSFRQGVSNQPQHFGDGTRLSIL.

J is TRBJ2-7 and V is TRBV9; 7 bases map to TRBD2. With 5 bases clipped from V and 3 bases from J, the junction kept 17 bases outside the gene matches. CDR1 is SGDLS, CDR2 YYNGEE, per germline. CDR3 length: 17 residues. DNA of the CDR3: TGTGCCAGCAGAGGCGCCTCCGGGACTAAGAGGGGCTACGAGCAGTACTTC. Its translation: CASRGASGTKRGYEQYF.

Many counts were recorded for this clonotype. The J gene is TRBJ2-1, the V gene TRBV7-3; D remains unclear. V shed 2 bases and J shed 6 bases, with 14 bases lying between them. CDR1 is SGHTA and CDR2 is FQGTGA in the germline V gene. This CDR3 has 15 amino acids. CDR3 bases: TGTGCCAGCAGCTTATTATTTGGATCCATCAATGAGCAGTTCTTC. Translated: CASSLLFGSINEQFF.

V and J are TRBV12-3 or TRBV12-4 and TRBJ2-5; TRBD1 matches at 9 bases. The CDR3 has 13 residues. The V and J ends lost 6 bases and 4 bases, in that order; junction bases with no gene match: 3. CDR3 in DNA: TGTGCCAGCAGGACAGGGGGTGGAGAGACCCAGTACTTC. The encoded protein is CASRTGGGETQYF.

This sequence joins TRBV7-9 and TRBJ1-1, with 9 positions matching TRBD1. V gave up 6 bases and J gave up 4 bases; unmatched junction bases: 27. The germline V gene encodes CDR1 SEHNR and CDR2 FQNEAQ (reference sequence). The CDR3 runs to 21 residues. CDR3 sequence reads: CASRPGGSTTNTGTGFTEAFF. The CDR3, as DNA: TGTGCCAGCAGACCAGGCGGGTCCACGACGAACACCGGGACAGGGTTCACTGAAGCTTTCTTT. The full variable domain, completed using reference TRBV7-9 and TRBJ1-1, is DTGVSQNPRHKITKRGQNVTFRCDPISEHNRLYWYRQTLGQGPEFLTYFQNEAQLEKSRLLSDRFSAERPKGSFSTLEIQRTEQGDSAMYLCASRPGGSTTNTGTGFTEAFFGQGTRLTVV.

This clonotype occurred many times. The V call is TRBV7-3, the J call TRBJ2-7; TRBD2 matches 7 bases. CDR3 length: 11 amino acids. Losses at the gene ends were 4 bases for V and 7 bases for J; bases not matched to a gene: 1. Germline CDR1 is SGHTA and CDR2 is FQGTGA. The CDR3 region is CASSSGGEQYF. The CDR3 DNA follows: TGTGCCAGCAGCTCGGGGGGAGAGCAGTACTTC.

This clonotype was seen ten or more times. The CDR3 coding sequence is TGTGCCAGCATGCAGGGGGCTGGCGGGGAGCTGTTTTTT. Its translation: CASMQGAGGELFF. V and J are TRBV2 and TRBJ2-2, with 8 bases fitting TRBD1. The CDR3 has 13 residues. CDR1 and CDR2 from the germline V gene are SNHLY and FYNNEI. The V and J ends lost 7 bases and 7 bases, in that order; junction bases with no gene match: 5.

On this clonotype itself: The conserved phenylalanine or tryptophan normally closing the CDR3 is absent here, so this likely arose from a read error. The limits of the CDR3 on the DNA are not certain, so only TCRdb's listed CDR3 is given. The genes are TRBV9 and TRBJ1-4. The CDR3 is 10 amino acids in total, end residues counted. CDR1 is SGDLS and CDR2 is YYNGEE in the germline V gene. The CDR3 here is CASSVGGLAG.

This clonotype was detected only once. The junction shows a germline mismatch at one end, possibly a read error. The chain couples TRBV20-1 to TRBJ2-1; 12 bases line up with TRBD2. Germline CDR1 DFQATT, CDR2 SNEGSKA (reference sequence). This CDR3 spans 14 amino acids. The CDR3 sequence: CSATWTSGDNEQSF. DNA for the CDR3: TGCAGTGCTACCTGGACTAGCGGGGACAATGAGCAGTCCTTC.

With respect to this clonotype: The conserved closing phenylalanine or tryptophan is absent in this CDR3, likely reflecting a read error. Because the CDR3's place on the DNA is in doubt, the DNA is left out and the CDR3 is given as listed by TCRdb. The CDR3 spells CASSMALTS. The chain has TRBV19 and TRBJ1-6; the table calls TRBD1, which could not be checked here. The CDR3 sequence runs 9 residues, both termini included. CDR1 and CDR2 (germline): LNHDA, SQIVND (reference sequence).

This clonotype is medium-sized within its sample. The chain joins TRBV20-1 to TRBJ1-2, with D perhaps matching TRBD1 (5 bases). V was clipped by 5 bases and J by 6 bases, with 16 bases between them. The CDR3 spans 13 residues. The germline CDR1 and CDR2 sequences are DFQATT and SNEGSKA (reference sequence). CDR3 nucleotides: TGCAGTGCTGAGGGACGAAACCGGGATGGCTACACCTTC. Residues: CSAEGRNRDGYTF.

This chain links TRBV6-6 with TRBJ2-6, with no clear D. Trimming left V 6 bases short and J 4 bases short, with 13 bases between. Germline V CDR1 and CDR2: MNHNY, SVGAGI (reference sequence). This CDR3 contains 15 residues. The CDR3 DNA reads TGTGCCAGCAGGGATCAAACGACAGGGGCCAACGTCCTGACTTTC. Translating it yields CASRDQTTGANVLTF.

This clonotype appeared many times. The V gene is TRBV5-1, the J gene TRBJ1-2; 10 nucleotides agree with TRBD1. Trimming cost V 4 bases and J 8 bases; bases outside gene matches: 5. The CDR3 is made up of 13 amino acids. CDR1 SGHRS and CDR2 YFSETQ come from the germline V gene. CDR3 sequence reads: CASSPWTGGGYTF. In DNA, the CDR3 is TGCGCCAGCAGCCCCTGGACAGGGGGAGGCTACACCTTC. Using reference TRBV5-1 and TRBJ1-2 for the parts outside the CDR3, the full variable domain is KAGVTQTPRYLIKTRGQQVTLSCSPISGHRSVSWYQQTPGQGLQFLFEYFSETQRNKGNFPGRFSGRQFSNSRSEMNVSTLELGDSALYLCASSPWTGGGYTFGSGTRLTVV.

Remarks on this clonotype: A much larger clone differs from this one at a single base, so this may be a read error. The chain carries TRBV3-1 and TRBJ2-4; tentative D call: TRBD2 (6 bases). CDR3 length: 12 residues. Germline V lookup: CDR1 LGHDT, CDR2 YNNKEL (reference sequence). V lost 5 bases and J 11 bases, leaving 13 bases between the germline ends. CDR3 protein: CASSAGWDVQYF. The CDR3, as DNA: TGTGCCAGCAGCGCGGGATGGGACGTTCAGTACTTC.

This clonotype was counted ten times or more. One end of the junction fails to match germline, which may point to a read error. The genes are TRBV11-2 and TRBJ2-5, with no clear D. CDR3 length: 13 amino acids. Germline V gene lookup returns CDR1 SGHAT and CDR2 FQNNGV. The CDR3 spells CASSLGPQEIQYF. Written as DNA, the CDR3 is TGTGCCAGCAGCTTAGGTCCGCAAGAGATCCAGTACTTC.

This clonotype was counted a few times. The V gene is TRBV4-1, the J gene TRBJ2-4, with D possibly matching TRBD1 (5 bases). CDR3 length: 17 amino acids. The germline V and J ends were trimmed by 0 bases and 7 bases, with 19 bases remaining between them. Germline V gene data show CDR1 as MGHRA and CDR2 as YSYEKL. This chain's CDR3 is CASSQDESAGNLNIQYF. The CDR3 nucleotides are TGCGCCAGCAGCCAAGACGAGTCAGCAGGGAATCTTAACATTCAGTACTTC.

This clonotype occurred many times. The gene calls are TRBV4-2 and TRBJ2-5; TRBD1 might be the D (6 bases). CDR1 is LGHNA and CDR2 is YNFKEQ in the germline V gene. Trimming shortened V by 0 bases and J by 2 bases, and 16 bases separated the two germline ends. This CDR3 spans 17 amino acids. DNA for the CDR3: TGTGCCAGCAGCCAAGATCTTCTGGGACACCCACAAGAGACCCAGTACTTC. The encoded protein is CASSQDLLGHPQETQYF.

The CDR3 region has the DNA TGTGCCAGCAGCCAAGAAACGCGTTCACAAGAGACCCAGTACTTC. Translation gives CASSQETRSQETQYF. The chain carries TRBV3-1 and TRBJ2-5, with D uncertain. Deletions cut 0 bases from V and 2 bases from J, with 10 bases between. The CDR3 has 15 amino acids. In germline, CDR1 is LGHDT, CDR2 YNNKEL (reference sequence).

This sequence joins TRBV28 and TRBJ2-7, with TRBD1 matching 8 bases. This CDR3 contains 13 residues. Germline V lookup: CDR1 MDHEN, CDR2 SYDVKM. J lost 3 bases, V lost 8 bases, and 6 bases had no gene match. CDR3 protein: CASPMDRDYEQYF. The CDR3 coding sequence is TGTGCCAGCCCGATGGACAGGGACTACGAGCAGTACTTC.

The V gene is TRBV3-1, the J gene TRBJ2-2, with D tentatively TRBD2 (6 bases). Between the trimmed V and J ends, which lost 1 base and 6 bases, there was a span of 18 bases. This CDR3 is built from 17 residues. Germline V gene data show CDR1 as LGHDT and CDR2 as YNNKEL (reference sequence). The DNA for the CDR3 is TGTGCCAGCAGCCAAGCTGAAGTTGGCGGGGAAGCCGGGGAGCTGTTTTTT. Translating gives CASSQAEVGGEAGELFF. The variable domain in full, with the rest retrieved from reference TRBV3-1 and TRBJ2-2, is DTAVSQTPKYLVTQMGNDKSIKCEQNLGHDTMYWYKQDSKKFLKIMFSYNNKELIINETVPNRFSPKSPDKAHLNLHINSLELGDSAVYFCASSQAEVGGEAGELFFGEGSRLTVL.

In this sample, this clonotype turned up many times. The chain employs TRBV4-1 and TRBJ1-6; unclear D gene. The CDR3 is 14 residues long. The germline gives CDR1 MGHRA, CDR2 YSYEKL. The germline V and J ends were trimmed by 0 bases and 7 bases, with 7 bases remaining between them. This CDR3 reads CASSQEGFNSPLHF. DNA for the CDR3: TGCGCCAGCAGCCAAGAAGGGTTCAATTCACCCCTCCACTTT.

This chain uses TRBV6-4 with TRBJ2-1; 9 bases are a match to TRBD2. Trimming took 4 bases from V and 12 from J; bases not matched to a gene: 16. Germline CDR1 reads MRHNA; CDR2 reads SNTAGT. This CDR3 is 16 amino acids long. DNA of the CDR3: TGTGCCAGCAGTGGCTCGGAGCGGGGGGACACAGATACGCAGTTCTTC. As protein: CASSGSERGDTDTQFF.

This sequence joins TRBV7-3 and TRBJ2-3; 9 bases match TRBD1. This CDR3 contains 15 residues. J was trimmed by 3 bases and V by 0 bases; bases with no gene match: 1. From germline, CDR1 is SGHTA and CDR2 FQGTGA. Written as DNA, the CDR3 is TGTGCCAGCAGCTTAACCGGGACAGGGACAGATACGCAGTATTTT. Protein sequence: CASSLTGTGTDTQYF.

The V gene is TRBV10-2, the J gene TRBJ2-1, with 10 positions matching TRBD1. The junction had 12 bases not matched to a gene; V was cut back by 0 bases and J by 7 bases. This CDR3 has 18 residues. Germline values: CDR1 WSHSY, CDR2 SAAADI. The CDR3 DNA follows: TGCGCCAGCAGTGAGTCCCTTTTAGGACAGGGGGTTTTGAATGAGCAGTTCTTC. This encodes CASSESLLGQGVLNEQFF.

Note on this clonotype: One junction end disagrees with the germline gene, perhaps due to a read error. The DNA for the CDR3 is TGTGCCAGCAGCTTGGCGTCGGGGGGCGATGAAAGACTGTTGTTT. This gives the protein CASSLASGGDERLLF. The gene calls are TRBV5-4 and TRBJ1-4; D possibly corresponds to TRBD1 (6 bases). From germline, CDR1 is SGHNT and CDR2 YYREEE (reference sequence). This CDR3 is 15 amino acids long.

This clonotype was observed at least ten times. The chain uses TRBV7-6 and TRBJ2-7, with D maybe TRBD1 (6 bases). Per germline, CDR1 SGHVS and CDR2 FNYEAQ. Trimming shortened V by 4 bases and J by 0 bases, and 13 bases separated the two germline ends. CDR3 length: 15 residues. The CDR3 region is CASSSTGRLSYEQYF. Here the CDR3 DNA reads TGTGCCAGCAGCTCGACAGGACGGCTCTCCTACGAGCAGTACTTC.